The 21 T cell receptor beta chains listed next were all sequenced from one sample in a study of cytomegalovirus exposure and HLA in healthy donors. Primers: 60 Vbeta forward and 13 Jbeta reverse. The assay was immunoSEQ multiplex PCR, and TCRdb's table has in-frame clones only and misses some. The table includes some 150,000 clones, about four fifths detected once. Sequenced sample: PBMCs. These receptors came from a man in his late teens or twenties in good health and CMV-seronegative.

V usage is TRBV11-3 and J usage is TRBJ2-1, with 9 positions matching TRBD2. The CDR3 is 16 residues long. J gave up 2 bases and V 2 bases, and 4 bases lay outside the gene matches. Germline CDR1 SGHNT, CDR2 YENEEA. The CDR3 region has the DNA TGTGCCAGCAGCTTACTAGCGGGGATCCCCTACAATGAGCAGTTCTTC. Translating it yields CASSLLAGIPYNEQFF.

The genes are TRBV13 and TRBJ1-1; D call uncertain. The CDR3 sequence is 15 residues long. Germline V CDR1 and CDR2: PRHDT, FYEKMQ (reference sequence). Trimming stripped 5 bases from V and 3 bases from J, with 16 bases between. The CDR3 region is CASSVIGRADTEAFF. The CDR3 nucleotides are TGTGCCAGCAGCGTCATAGGGAGGGCGGACACTGAAGCTTTCTTT.

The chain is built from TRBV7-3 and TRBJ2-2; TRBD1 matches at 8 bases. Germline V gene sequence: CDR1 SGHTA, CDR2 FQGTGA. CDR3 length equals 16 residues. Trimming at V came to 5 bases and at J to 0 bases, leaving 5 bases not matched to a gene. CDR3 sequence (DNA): TGTGCCAGCAGCCTCGTACAGGGGGCGAACACCGGGGAGCTGTTTTTT. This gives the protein CASSLVQGANTGELFF.

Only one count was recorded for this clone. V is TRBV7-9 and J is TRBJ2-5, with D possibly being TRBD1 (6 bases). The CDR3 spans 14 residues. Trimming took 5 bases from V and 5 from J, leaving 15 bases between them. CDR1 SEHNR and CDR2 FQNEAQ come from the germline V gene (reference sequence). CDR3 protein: CASSQDRRKETQYF. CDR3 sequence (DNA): TGTGCCAGCAGCCAAGACAGGAGAAAGGAGACCCAGTACTTC.

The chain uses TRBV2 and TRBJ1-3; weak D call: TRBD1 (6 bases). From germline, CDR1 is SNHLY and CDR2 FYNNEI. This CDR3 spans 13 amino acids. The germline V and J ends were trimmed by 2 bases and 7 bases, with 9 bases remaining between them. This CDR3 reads CASSETGRNTIYF. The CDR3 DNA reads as TGTGCCAGCAGTGAAACAGGGCGGAACACCATATATTTT.

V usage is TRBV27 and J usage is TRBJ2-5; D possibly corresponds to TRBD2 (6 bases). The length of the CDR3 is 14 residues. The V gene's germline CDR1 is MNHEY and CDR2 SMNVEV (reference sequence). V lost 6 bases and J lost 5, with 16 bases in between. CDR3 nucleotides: TGTGCCAGCAGCTCTCCGGAGGGTCGGGAGACCCAGTACTTC. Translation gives CASSSPEGRETQYF.

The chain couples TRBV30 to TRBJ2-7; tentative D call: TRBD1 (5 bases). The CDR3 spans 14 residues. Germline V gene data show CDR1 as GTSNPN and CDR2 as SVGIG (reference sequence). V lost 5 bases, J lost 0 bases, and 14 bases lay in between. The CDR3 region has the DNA TGTGCCTGGTCCACAGGTACTTACTCCTACGAGCAGTACTTC. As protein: CAWSTGTYSYEQYF.

CDR3 amino acids: CASSSRDRDYEQYF. The CDR3 coding sequence is TGTGCCAGCAGCTCCCGGGACAGAGACTACGAGCAGTACTTC. The chain links TRBV5-4 to TRBJ2-7, with TRBD1 matching over 7 bases. The V and J ends lost 3 bases and 3 bases, in that order; junction bases with no gene match: 6. Germline V CDR1 and CDR2: SGHNT, YYREEE (reference sequence). The CDR3 covers 14 residues.

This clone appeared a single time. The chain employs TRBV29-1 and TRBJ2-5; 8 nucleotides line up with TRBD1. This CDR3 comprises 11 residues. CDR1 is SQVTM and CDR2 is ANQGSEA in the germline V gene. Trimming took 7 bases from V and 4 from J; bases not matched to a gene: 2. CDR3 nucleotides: TGCAGCGCCCAGGGGGCAGAGACCCAGTACTTC. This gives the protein CSAQGAETQYF. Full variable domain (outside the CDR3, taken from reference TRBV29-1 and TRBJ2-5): SAVISQKPSRDICQRGTSLTIQCQVDSQVTMMFWYRQQPGQSLTLIATANQGSEATYESGFVIDKFPISRPNLTFSTLTVSNMSPEDSSIYLCSAQGAETQYFGPGTRLLVL.

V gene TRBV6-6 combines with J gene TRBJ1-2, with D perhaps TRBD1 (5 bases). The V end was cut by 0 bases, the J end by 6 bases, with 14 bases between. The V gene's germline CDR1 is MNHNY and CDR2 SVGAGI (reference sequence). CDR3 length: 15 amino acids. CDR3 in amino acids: CASSYSAGQQDGYTF. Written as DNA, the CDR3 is TGTGCCAGCAGTTACTCGGCAGGGCAACAGGATGGCTACACCTTC.

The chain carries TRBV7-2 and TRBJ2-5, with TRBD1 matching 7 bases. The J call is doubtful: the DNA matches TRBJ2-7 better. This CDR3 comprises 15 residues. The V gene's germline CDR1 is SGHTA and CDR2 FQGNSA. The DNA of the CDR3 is TGTGCCAGCAGCGTTTCCCAGGGGGTCACCTACGAGCAGTACTTC. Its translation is CASSVSQGVTYEQYF.

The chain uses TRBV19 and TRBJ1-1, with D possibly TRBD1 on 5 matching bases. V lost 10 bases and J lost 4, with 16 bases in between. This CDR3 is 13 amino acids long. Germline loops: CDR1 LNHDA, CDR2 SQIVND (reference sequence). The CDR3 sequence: CATIGGQGTEAFF. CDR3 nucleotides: TGTGCCACCATAGGAGGGCAGGGCACTGAAGCTTTCTTT. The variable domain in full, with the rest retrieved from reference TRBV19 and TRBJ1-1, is DGGITQSPKYLFRKEGQNVTLSCEQNLNHDAMYWYRQDPGQGLRLIYYSQIVNDFQKGDIAEGYSVSREKKESFPLTVTSAQKNPTAFYLCATIGGQGTEAFFGQGTRLTVV.

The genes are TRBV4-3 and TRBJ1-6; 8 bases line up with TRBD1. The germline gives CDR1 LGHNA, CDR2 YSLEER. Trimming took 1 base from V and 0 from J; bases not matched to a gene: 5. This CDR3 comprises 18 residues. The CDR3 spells CASSQGPTGGSYNSPLHF. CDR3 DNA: TGCGCCAGCAGCCAAGGCCCCACAGGGGGCTCCTATAATTCACCCCTCCACTTT.

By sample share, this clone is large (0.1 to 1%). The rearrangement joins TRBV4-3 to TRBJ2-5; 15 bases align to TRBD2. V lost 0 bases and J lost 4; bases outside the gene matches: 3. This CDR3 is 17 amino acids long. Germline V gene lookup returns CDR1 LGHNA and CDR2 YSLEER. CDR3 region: CASSQDGLAGGVETQYF. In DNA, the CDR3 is TGCGCCAGCAGCCAAGATGGACTAGCGGGGGGGGTAGAGACCCAGTACTTC.

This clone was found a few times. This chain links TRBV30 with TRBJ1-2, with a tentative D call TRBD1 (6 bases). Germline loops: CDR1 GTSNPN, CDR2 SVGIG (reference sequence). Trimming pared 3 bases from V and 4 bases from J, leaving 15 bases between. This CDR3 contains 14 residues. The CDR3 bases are TGTGCCTGGAGCGTGGGGGCTAACCCCTATGGCTACACCTTC. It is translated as CAWSVGANPYGYTF.

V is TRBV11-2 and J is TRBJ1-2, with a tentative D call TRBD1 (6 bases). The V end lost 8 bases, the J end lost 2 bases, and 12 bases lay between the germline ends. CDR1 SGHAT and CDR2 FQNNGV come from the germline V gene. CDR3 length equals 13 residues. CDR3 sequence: CASSAQGNYGYTF. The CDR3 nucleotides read TGTGCCAGCTCTGCACAGGGCAACTATGGCTACACCTTC.

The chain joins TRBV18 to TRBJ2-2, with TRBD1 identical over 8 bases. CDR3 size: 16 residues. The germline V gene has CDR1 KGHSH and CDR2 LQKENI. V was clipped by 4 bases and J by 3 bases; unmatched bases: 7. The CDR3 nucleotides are TGTGCCAGCTCACAGGGGACAGGTGGGCACACCGGGGAGCTGTTTTTT. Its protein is CASSQGTGGHTGELFF. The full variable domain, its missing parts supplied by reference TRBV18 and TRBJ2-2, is NAGVMQNPRHLVRRRGQEARLRCSPMKGHSHVYWYRQLPEEGLKFMVYLQKENIIDESGMPKERFSAEFPKEGPSILRIQQVVRGDSAAYFCASSQGTGGHTGELFFGEGSRLTVL.

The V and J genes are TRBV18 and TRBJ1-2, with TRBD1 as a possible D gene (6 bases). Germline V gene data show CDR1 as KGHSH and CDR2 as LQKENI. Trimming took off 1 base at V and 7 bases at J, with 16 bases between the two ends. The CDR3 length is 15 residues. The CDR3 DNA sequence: TGTGCCAGCTCACCACTTATGAAGGGGGATCCTGGCTACACCTTC. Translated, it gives CASSPLMKGDPGYTF.

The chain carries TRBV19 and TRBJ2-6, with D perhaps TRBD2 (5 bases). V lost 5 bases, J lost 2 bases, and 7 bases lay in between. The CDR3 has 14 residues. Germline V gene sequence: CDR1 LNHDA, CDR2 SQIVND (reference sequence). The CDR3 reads CASSYGTGANVLTF. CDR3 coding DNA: TGTGCCAGTAGTTACGGGACTGGGGCCAACGTCCTGACTTTC.

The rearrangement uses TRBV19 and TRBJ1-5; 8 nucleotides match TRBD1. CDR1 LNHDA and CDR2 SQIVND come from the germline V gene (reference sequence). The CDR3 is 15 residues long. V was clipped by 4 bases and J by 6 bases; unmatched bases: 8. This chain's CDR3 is CASSTTGGEGQPQHF. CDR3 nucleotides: TGTGCCAGTAGTACTACAGGGGGGGAAGGTCAGCCCCAGCATTTT.

CDR3 residues: CASSTAGGDTEAFF. The CDR3, as DNA: TGTGCCAGCTCAACCGCCGGAGGGGACACTGAAGCTTTCTTT. This rearrangement joins TRBV18 to TRBJ1-1; D may be TRBD1 (5 bases). This CDR3 is 14 amino acids long. Germline assignment: CDR1 KGHSH and CDR2 LQKENI. V dropped 5 bases and J dropped 3 bases, with 13 bases sitting between them.